The T cell receptor (beta chain) described here comes from a study of CXCR3-negative and CXCR3-positive naive CD8 T cells. The V gene's germline CDR1 is SEHNR and CDR2 FQNEAQ (reference sequence). The CDR3 covers 14 residues. TRB cDNA libraries were made by UMI-labeled 5' RACE. From the 5' RACE reads, TCRdb lists one entry per CDR3 protein and no DNA. The specimen's table records about 6,700 distinct CDR3 sequences. The sample taken for sequencing was naive CXCR3- CD8+ T cells from blood. Noted subset: CD45RO-CCR7+CD27+CD95- naive CD8+ T cells lacking CXCR3 (TNR3-). The chain links TRBV7-9 to TRBJ1-1; TCRdb proposes TRBD1, but this gene call is untestable without DNA. The clonotype was recovered from a human donor in good health. Some clones in this sample may be carry-over from other donors' samples. CDR3 amino acids: CASSHMTGNTEAFF.